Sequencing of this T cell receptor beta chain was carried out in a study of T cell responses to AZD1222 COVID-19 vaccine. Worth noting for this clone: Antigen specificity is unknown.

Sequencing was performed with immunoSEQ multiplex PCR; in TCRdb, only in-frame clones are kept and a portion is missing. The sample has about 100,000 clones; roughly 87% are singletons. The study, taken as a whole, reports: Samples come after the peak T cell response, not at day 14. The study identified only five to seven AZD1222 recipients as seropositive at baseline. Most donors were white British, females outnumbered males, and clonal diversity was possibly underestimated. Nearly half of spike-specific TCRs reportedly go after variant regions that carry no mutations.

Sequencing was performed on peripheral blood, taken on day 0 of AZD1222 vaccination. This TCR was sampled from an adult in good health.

The CDR3 DNA reads as TGTGCCAGCAGTCGGGGGGGGCTTGGGGACACTGAAGCTTTCTTT. This gives the protein CASSRGGLGDTEAFF. The rearrangement links TRBV6-5 to TRBJ1-1, with D tentatively TRBD1 (6 bases). Trimming removed 5 bases from V and 3 bases from J, with 16 bases in between. Germline CDR1 reads MNHEY; CDR2 reads SVGAGI. The CDR3 covers 15 residues.